Listed below are T cell receptor beta chains from one sample, sequenced in a study of Graves' ophthalmopathy and Graves' hyperthyroidism. TCRdb re-called the multiplex PCR reads with MiXCR, one entry per CDR3 protein. The sample includes 260,000 or so distinct CDR3 sequences, around 50% of them seen just once. The sequencing input was peripheral blood. These receptor sequences come from an adult man with Graves' ophthalmopathy. Each CDR3 is given with its conserved first and last residue. The D gene is left open where the match is weak. Part of the rows lack a size; the others show once, few, many or a class for expanded clones.

d_gene: -
abundance: few
v_gene: TRBV20-1
j_gene: TRBJ1-1
CDR3aa: CSAPGAGGWRTEAFF
CDR3nt: TGCAGTGCTCCCGGGGCTGGGGGGTGGAGGACTGAAGCTTTCTTT

d_gene: TRBD2
abundance: -
v_gene: TRBV20-1
j_gene: TRBJ2-7
CDR3aa: CSASLLAGVNEQYF
CDR3nt: TGCAGTGCTAGCTTGCTAGCGGGAGTGAACGAGCAGTACTTC

d_gene: -
abundance: few
v_gene: TRBV7-9
j_gene: TRBJ2-7
CDR3aa: CASSLISYEQYF
CDR3nt: TGTGCCAGCAGCTTAATTAGTTACGAGCAGTACTTC

d_gene: TRBD1
abundance: few
v_gene: TRBV5-5
j_gene: TRBJ1-2
CDR3aa: CASTFTQGARYGYTF
CDR3nt: TGTGCCAGCACCTTCACGCAGGGGGCGAGGTATGGCTACACCTTC

d_gene: -
abundance: -
v_gene: TRBV7-9
j_gene: TRBJ2-2
CDR3aa: CARHGTSDTGELFF
CDR3nt: TGTGCCAGACACGGGACGTCGGACACCGGGGAGCTGTTTTTT

d_gene: -
abundance: -
v_gene: TRBV4-2
j_gene: TRBJ2-7
CDR3aa: CASSQEFSGYEQYF
CDR3nt: TGTGCCAGCAGCCAAGAATTTAGTGGGTACGAGCAGTACTTC

d_gene: TRBD2
abundance: -
v_gene: TRBV2
j_gene: TRBJ2-2
CDR3aa: CASRRERGNTGELFF
CDR3nt: TGTGCCAGCAGGAGGGAGCGGGGGAACACCGGGGAGCTGTTTTTT

d_gene: TRBD2
abundance: -
v_gene: TRBV19
j_gene: TRBJ2-7
CDR3aa: CASSRGLAGDYEQYF
CDR3nt: TGTGCCAGTAGTAGGGGACTAGCGGGGGACTACGAGCAGTACTTC

d_gene: -
abundance: -
v_gene: TRBV7-9
j_gene: TRBJ2-6
CDR3aa: CASSLGPGGSSGANVLTF
CDR3nt: TGTGCCAGCAGCTTAGGTCCAGGGGGGAGCTCTGGGGCCAACGTCCTGACTTTC

d_gene: -
abundance: many
v_gene: TRBV9
j_gene: TRBJ2-7
CDR3aa: CASSVGGDFSYEQYF
CDR3nt: TGTGCCAGCAGCGTAGGGGGGGACTTCTCCTACGAGCAGTACTTC

d_gene: TRBD2
abundance: -
v_gene: TRBV20-1
j_gene: TRBJ2-7
CDR3aa: CSAGTSGRAYEQYF
CDR3nt: TGCAGTGCTGGAACTAGCGGGAGAGCTTACGAGCAGTACTTC

d_gene: TRBD1
abundance: few
v_gene: TRBV7-9
j_gene: TRBJ1-2
CDR3aa: CASSSEGTGKVIYGYTF
CDR3nt: TGTGCCAGCAGCTCCGAGGGGACAGGGAAGGTTATCTATGGCTACACCTTC

d_gene: -
abundance: -
v_gene: TRBV7-9
j_gene: TRBJ2-7
CDR3aa: CASSISGEISYEQYF
CDR3nt: TGTGCCAGCAGCATCTCAGGGGAGATATCCTACGAGCAGTACTTC

d_gene: -
abundance: -
v_gene: TRBV20-1
j_gene: TRBJ1-1
CDR3aa: CSARGLAEAFF
CDR3nt: TGCAGTGCTAGAGGGTTGGCTGAAGCTTTCTTT

d_gene: -
abundance: -
v_gene: TRBV20-1
j_gene: TRBJ1-5
CDR3aa: CSATRGAINQPQHF
CDR3nt: TGCAGTGCTACCCGGGGGGCAATCAATCAGCCCCAGCATTTT

d_gene: -
abundance: -
v_gene: TRBV10-3
j_gene: TRBJ1-2
CDR3aa: CAISVQEALYYGYTF
CDR3nt: TGTGCCATCAGTGTACAGGAGGCCCTCTACTATGGCTACACCTTC

d_gene: TRBD2
abundance: -
v_gene: TRBV10-3
j_gene: TRBJ2-5
CDR3aa: CAISESKGLLLETQYF
CDR3nt: TGTGCCATCAGTGAGTCGAAGGGACTACTACTAGAGACCCAGTACTTC

d_gene: -
abundance: few
v_gene: TRBV3-1
j_gene: TRBJ1-1
CDR3aa: CASSQERSTEAFF
CDR3nt: TGTGCCAGCAGCCAAGAAAGGAGCACTGAAGCTTTCTTT

d_gene: TRBD1
abundance: -
v_gene: TRBV6-1
j_gene: TRBJ2-7
CDR3aa: CASRQQGASYEQYF
CDR3nt: TGTGCCAGCAGGCAACAGGGGGCTTCCTACGAGCAGTACTTC

d_gene: -
abundance: once
v_gene: TRBV4-3
j_gene: TRBJ1-1
CDR3aa: CASSQDGARRTEAFF
CDR3nt: TGCGCCAGCAGCCAAGACGGGGCCAGAAGAACTGAAGCTTTCTTT

d_gene: TRBD1
abundance: -
v_gene: TRBV7-9
j_gene: TRBJ2-7
CDR3aa: CASTNLAGGYEQCF
CDR3nt: TGTGCCAGCACCAACCTGGCAGGGGGATACGAGCAGTGCTTC

d_gene: TRBD1
abundance: -
v_gene: TRBV20-1
j_gene: TRBJ1-2
CDR3aa: CSAIASGGNGYTF
CDR3nt: TGCAGTGCTATCGCATCAGGGGGCAATGGCTACACCTTC

d_gene: -
abundance: few
v_gene: TRBV12-3/TRBV12-4
j_gene: TRBJ1-1
CDR3aa: CASSLLGDTEAFF
CDR3nt: TGTGCCAGCAGTTTATTGGGCGACACTGAAGCTTTCTTT

d_gene: TRBD2
abundance: few
v_gene: TRBV7-3
j_gene: TRBJ2-5
CDR3aa: CASSLSGGVETQYF
CDR3nt: TGTGCCAGCAGCCTTAGCGGGGGGGTAGAGACCCAGTACTTC

d_gene: -
abundance: -
v_gene: TRBV5-4
j_gene: TRBJ2-2
CDR3aa: CASSFLLGNTGELFF
CDR3nt: TGTGCCAGCAGCTTCCTACTGGGAAACACCGGGGAGCTGTTTTTT